The clone carrying this TCR beta chain was seen a few times. Per sample, a minimum of 6.5 million PBMCs were isolated. These data belong to a study of blood T cells in healthy people across ages. It was with a sample-barcoded 5' primer and a J-beta primer mix that a second PCR of roughly 7 to 11 cycles was run. MiXCR, applied by TCRdb to the 5' RACE reads, yields one record per CDR3 protein. This sample has approximately 760,000 distinct CDR3 sequences, with 25% found just once. The sample was also linked to a second study, of T cells of mothers and their children.

Specimen: blood. The receptor was derived from a boy aged 5-17 years in good health.

In nucleotides, the CDR3 is TGTGCCAGCAGTTTCCAGGGCGGAGATACGCAGTATTTT. This codes for CASSFQGGDTQYF. The chain links TRBV28 to TRBJ2-3; D may be TRBD1 (5 bases). The ends were cut back, 3 bases at V and 5 bases at J, with 9 bases in the middle. Germline-derived CDR1 and CDR2 are MDHEN and SYDVKM. The CDR3 contains 13 residues.